This entry concerns a single T cell receptor (beta chain). Authors' analysis steps: Amplification with reference gene primers provided the estimates of nucleated cell counts. The repertoire was sequenced with immunoSEQ multiplex PCR; TCRdb's copy has only in-frame clones and lacks some. The D gene and trimming were derived from the DNA, and the V and J assignments and clone size from that table. The data show around 95,000 clones, with roughly 87% seen just once and 6.5% to 8% held by the top ten. The entry originates in a study of blood T cell repertoires in COVID-19. Study at large: The origin of the acute and convalescent COVID-19 samples was the United States, Italy and Spain. The analysed material was cDNA or gDNA that came from T cells, B-cell-depleted T cells, or PBMCs.

This CDR3 contains 16 residues. CDR1 is MNHEY and CDR2 is SVGEGT in the germline V gene. The V end was cut by 0 bases, the J end by 6 bases, with 12 bases between. This receptor was identified in a man aged 30 to 39 in a cohort sampled during active COVID-19. The sample comprised peripheral blood. This chain uses TRBV6-2 or TRBV6-3 with TRBJ1-6, with D possibly being TRBD1 (6 bases). DNA for the CDR3: TGTGCCAGCAGTTACTCGCGGACAGTACGTAATTCACCCCTCCACTTT. Translated: CASSYSRTVRNSPLHF.